The 19 T cell receptor beta chains below were found in one sample sequenced in a study of TIL therapy for anti-PD-1-resistant metastatic lung cancer. The libraries were made with immunoSEQ v3. Method: immunoSEQ multiplex PCR; TCRdb's copy keeps in-frame clones and lacks some. The sample records 45,000 to 60,000 clones, 70% to 80% being singletons. Time point of the sample: pre-treatment sample, taken before nivolumab and TIL therapy. The source material was blood, sampled at baseline. The receptors derive from a woman aged 30 to 85 with non-small cell lung cancer.

This chain links TRBV2 with TRBJ2-7; D might be TRBD1 (6 bases). Germline V lookup: CDR1 SNHLY, CDR2 FYNNEI. This CDR3 contains 11 residues. Trimming shortened V by 6 bases and J by 4 bases, and 7 bases separated the two germline ends. CDR3 nucleotides: TGTGCCAGCAGAGGGGGTTACGAGCAGTACTTC. This translates into CASRGGYEQYF.

In DNA form, the CDR3 reads TGTGCCAGCAGCTCGCACCTAACACTAAACGAGCAGTACTTC. This translates into CASSSHLTLNEQYF. The chain recombines TRBV7-8 with TRBJ2-7, with D unclear. Germline lookup yields CDR1 SGHVS and CDR2 FQNEAQ. CDR3 length: 14 amino acids. V lost 4 bases and J lost 5, with 15 bases in between.

The gene calls are TRBV7-8 and TRBJ1-1; D call uncertain. V gave up 2 bases and J gave up 4 bases, with 14 bases separating them. This CDR3 region has 15 residues. Germline V CDR1 and CDR2: SGHVS, FQNEAQ. The CDR3 region has the DNA TGTGCCAGCAGCTTACCCCCGTCGGGCGGCACTGAAGCTTTCTTT. Translated, it gives CASSLPPSGGTEAFF. The complete variable domain, with remaining parts taken from reference TRBV7-8 and TRBJ1-1, reads GAGVSQSPRYKVAKRGQDVALRCDPISGHVSLFWYQQALGQGPEFLTYFQNEAQLDKSGLPSDRFFAERPEGSVSTLKIQRTQQEDSAVYLCASSLPPSGGTEAFFGQGTRLTVV.

There are a few counts of this clone. The chain is built from TRBV6-1 and TRBJ1-2, with 8 bases lining up with TRBD1. Losses at the gene ends were 6 bases for V and 1 base for J; bases not matched to a gene: 7. Germline V gives CDR1 MNHNS, CDR2 SASEGT. The CDR3 has 15 residues. CDR3 in amino acids: CASREGQANNYGYTF. CDR3 coding DNA: TGTGCCAGCAGGGAGGGACAGGCGAATAACTATGGCTACACCTTC.

The genes are TRBV7-6 and TRBJ2-1, with unresolved D. The CDR3 contains 11 residues. Per germline, CDR1 SGHVS and CDR2 FNYEAQ. The V end lost 5 bases, the J end lost 6 bases, and 5 bases lay between the germline ends. DNA of the CDR3: TGTGCCAGCAGCCTGACCAATGAGCAGTTCTTC. Translated: CASSLTNEQFF.

The chain combines TRBV28 with TRBJ1-2; D unresolved. This CDR3 comprises 14 residues. V was clipped by 2 bases and J by 2 bases, with 9 bases between them. CDR1 and CDR2 (germline): MDHEN, SYDVKM. The CDR3 sequence: CASSLPAENYGYTF. In nucleotides, the CDR3 is TGTGCCAGCAGTTTACCAGCAGAGAACTATGGCTACACCTTC.

The V and J genes are TRBV7-2 and TRBJ2-7; D uncertain. Germline CDR1 reads SGHTA; CDR2 reads FQGNSA. The germline V and J ends were trimmed by 0 bases and 0 bases, with 9 bases remaining between them. The length of the CDR3 is 15 residues. CDR3 loop: CASSLAVDRSYEQYF. CDR3 DNA sequence: TGTGCCAGCAGCTTAGCGGTGGACCGCTCCTACGAGCAGTACTTC.

A note on this clone: Additional DNA sequences in this sample encode the identical CDR3. The genes are TRBV29-1 and TRBJ1-1, with 8 bases fitting TRBD1. The V gene end was trimmed by 7 bases and the J gene end by 4 bases; junction bases not matched to a gene: 5. Germline values: CDR1 SQVTM, CDR2 ANQGSEA. This CDR3 comprises 12 residues. CDR3 amino acids: CSAGTGGTEAFF. The CDR3 bases are TGCAGCGCTGGAACAGGGGGCACTGAAGCTTTCTTT.

This chain links TRBV7-9 with TRBJ1-1; tentatively, D is TRBD1 (5 bases). Trimming removed 11 bases from V and 1 base from J, with 14 bases in between. This CDR3 has 13 residues. CDR1 SEHNR and CDR2 FQNEAQ come from the germline V gene (reference sequence). The chain's CDR3 is CAGGGSRNTEAFF. CDR3 DNA sequence: TGTGCCGGGGGAGGTTCCAGGAACACTGAAGCTTTCTTT. Full variable domain (rest looked up from reference TRBV7-9 and TRBJ1-1): DTGVSQNPRHKITKRGQNVTFRCDPISEHNRLYWYRQTLGQGPEFLTYFQNEAQLEKSRLLSDRFSAERPKGSFSTLEIQRTEQGDSAMYLCAGGGSRNTEAFFGQGTRLTVV.

The V call is TRBV11-2, the J call TRBJ2-7; D remains ambiguous. CDR3 length: 14 amino acids. The germline gives CDR1 SGHAT, CDR2 FQNNGV. V lost 3 bases and J 2 bases, leaving 11 bases between the germline ends. The CDR3 protein is CASSFSVKAYEQYF. CDR3 nucleotides: TGTGCCAGCAGCTTTAGTGTAAAGGCCTACGAGCAGTACTTC.

This sequence joins TRBV28 and TRBJ1-1, with 7 bases identical to TRBD1. V was clipped by 0 bases and J by 4 bases; unmatched bases: 5. Germline assignment: CDR1 MDHEN and CDR2 SYDVKM. The CDR3 runs 15 residues. The CDR3 region has the DNA TGTGCCAGCAGTTTATGGAGAGGGGGCGGCACTGAAGCTTTCTTT. This translates into CASSLWRGGGTEAFF.

The chain recombines TRBV28 with TRBJ1-1; D call uncertain. CDR1 is MDHEN and CDR2 is SYDVKM in the germline V gene. The CDR3 runs 13 residues. Trimming took off 5 bases at V and 0 bases at J, with 7 bases between the two ends. CDR3 bases: TGTGCCAGCAGTCCAAGTTTGAACACTGAAGCTTTCTTT. This translates into CASSPSLNTEAFF.

The chain joins TRBV4-1 to TRBJ2-7, with TRBD2 identical over 14 bases. The length of the CDR3 is 15 residues. J gave up 4 bases and V 4 bases, and 3 bases lay outside the gene matches. The germline V gene has CDR1 MGHRA and CDR2 YSYEKL. CDR3 loop: CASSPGLAGGYEQYF. CDR3 bases: TGCGCCAGCAGCCCCGGACTAGCGGGAGGATACGAGCAGTACTTC.

The V gene is TRBV7-9, the J gene TRBJ2-1; TRBD1 matches 8 bases. Trimming cost V 5 bases and J 1 base; bases outside gene matches: 4. The germline CDR1 and CDR2 sequences are SEHNR and FQNEAQ (reference sequence). The CDR3 totals 15 residues. The CDR3 bases are TGTGCCAGCAGCGAAACAGGGGGGTCCTACAATGAGCAGTTCTTC. This encodes CASSETGGSYNEQFF.

The chain links TRBV27 to TRBJ2-7, with D perhaps given as TRBD1 or TRBD2 (5 bases each). V shed 3 bases and J shed 6 bases, with 6 bases lying between them. The CDR3 has 11 amino acids. From germline, CDR1 is MNHEY and CDR2 SMNVEV (reference sequence). CDR3 in DNA: TGTGCCAGCAGTTTGAGGGGCGAGCAGTACTTC. Its translation is CASSLRGEQYF.

Concerning this clone: At one end, the junction sequence differs from germline, possibly due to a read error. CDR3 in DNA: TGTGCCAGCAGCTGGGGGCCAAGCTCTGGAAGCACCATATATTTT. Translated, it gives CASSWGPSSGSTIYF. The chain employs TRBV5-4 and TRBJ1-3; possible D gene TRBD1, 6 bases. Germline V gene lookup returns CDR1 SGHNT and CDR2 YYREEE (reference sequence). CDR3 size: 15 residues.

DNA for the CDR3: TGTGCCAGCAGCCCCCCGTTGGGTCAGGGGATGAACACTGAAGCTTTCTTT. Translation gives CASSPPLGQGMNTEAFF. The chain uses TRBV28 and TRBJ1-1, with D possibly matching TRBD1 (6 bases). The CDR3 covers 17 residues. V dropped 6 bases and J dropped 0 bases, with 20 bases sitting between them. Germline V gene lookup returns CDR1 MDHEN and CDR2 SYDVKM.

V gene TRBV5-1 combines with J gene TRBJ2-5; D is possibly TRBD1 (5 bases). Looked up from germline, CDR1 is SGHRS and CDR2 is YFSETQ. Between the trimmed V and J ends, which lost 1 base and 4 bases, there was a span of 11 bases. The CDR3 covers 14 residues. CDR3 sequence reads: CASSLFQGGETQYF. The CDR3 region has the DNA TGCGCCAGCAGCTTGTTTCAGGGCGGAGAGACCCAGTACTTC. The full variable domain, with the rest looked up from reference TRBV5-1 and TRBJ2-5, is KAGVTQTPRYLIKTRGQQVTLSCSPISGHRSVSWYQQTPGQGLQFLFEYFSETQRNKGNFPGRFSGRQFSNSRSEMNVSTLELGDSALYLCASSLFQGGETQYFGPGTRLLVL.

The rearrangement links TRBV11-1 to TRBJ1-6; no definite D call. Trimming stripped 5 bases from V and 0 bases from J, with 14 bases between. The CDR3 is 17 amino acids. The germline V gene has CDR1 SGHAT and CDR2 FQDESV (reference sequence). For the CDR3, the DNA is TGTGCCAGCAGCCCCCGTTTGGCGAGCTCCTATAATTCACCCCTCCACTTT. The encoded protein is CASSPRLASSYNSPLHF.